The 20 T cell receptor beta chains below come from one sample, sequenced in a study of response to subunit inactivated influenza vaccine. Via MiXCR, TCRdb re-called the RT-PCR reads, giving one row per CDR3 protein. The sample records about 780,000 distinct CDR3 sequences, roughly 18% being singletons. The source material was PBMCs from blood, sampled 4 to 6 days after vaccination. These receptors were collected from a middle-aged man who received an inactivated influenza vaccine.

The V call is TRBV7-9, the J call TRBJ2-1; D remains unclear. V dropped 7 bases and J dropped 5 bases, with 15 bases sitting between them. Germline CDR1 SEHNR, CDR2 FQNEAQ (reference sequence). The CDR3 loop spans 14 amino acids. The CDR3 loop is CASNPDLPHNEQFF. The CDR3 DNA follows: TGTGCCAGCAACCCAGATCTTCCCCACAATGAGCAGTTCTTC.

The rearrangement uses TRBV7-9 and TRBJ1-4, with TRBD1 as a possible D gene (6 bases). V was pared by 1 base and J by 5 bases, with 11 bases between. Per germline, CDR1 SEHNR and CDR2 FQNEAQ (reference sequence). The CDR3 sequence is 15 residues long. CDR3 sequence (DNA): TGTGCCAGCAGCTTAGACACAGGGTTCAATGAAAAACTGTTTTTT. Translation: CASSLDTGFNEKLFF.

This clonotype was recorded many times. The genes are TRBV5-6 and TRBJ2-7; D uncertain. The CDR3 runs to 13 residues. Per the germline V gene, CDR1 is SGHDT and CDR2 is YYEEEE. Trimming removed 4 bases from V and 0 bases from J, with 8 bases in between. Written as DNA, the CDR3 is TGTGCCAGCAGCGCCAGGAGCTCCTACGAGCAGTACTTC. This encodes CASSARSSYEQYF.

This chain uses TRBV4-2 with TRBJ2-1; D unclear. V dropped 0 bases and J dropped 8 bases, with 17 bases sitting between them. This CDR3 is built from 16 residues. The germline gives CDR1 LGHNA, CDR2 YNFKEQ. CDR3 region: CASSQDIAYEAHEQFF. For the CDR3, the DNA is TGTGCCAGCAGCCAAGATATTGCCTACGAGGCCCATGAGCAGTTCTTC.

This clonotype has ten or more counts. V is TRBV12-3 or TRBV12-4 and J is TRBJ2-1, with 9 positions matching TRBD2. Trimming at V came to 6 bases and at J to 4 bases, leaving 7 bases not matched to a gene. There are 15 residues in the CDR3. The CDR3 reads CASRVLAGRYNEQFF. CDR3 nucleotides: TGTGCCAGCAGGGTGCTAGCGGGACGATACAATGAGCAGTTCTTC.

This clonotype was observed a handful of times. The chain uses TRBV7-3 and TRBJ2-1; 10 nucleotides line up with TRBD2. V gave up 3 bases and J gave up 9 bases; unmatched junction bases: 8. Germline assignment: CDR1 SGHTA and CDR2 FQGTGA. The length of the CDR3 is 15 residues. CDR3 DNA sequence: TGTGCCAGCAGCTTGACAGCGGGAGGGTTTAGTGAGCAGTTCTTC. Translated: CASSLTAGGFSEQFF.

This clonotype was seen more than once but under ten times. The CDR3 here is CSASVFQDTEAFF. In DNA, the CDR3 is TGCAGTGCTAGTGTTTTTCAGGACACTGAAGCTTTCTTT. The chain uses TRBV20-1 and TRBJ1-1; no definite D call. The germline gives CDR1 DFQATT, CDR2 SNEGSKA (reference sequence). V shed 3 bases and J shed 3 bases, with 11 bases lying between them. CDR3 size: 13 residues.

The chain combines TRBV9 with TRBJ1-6, with 12 nucleotides matching TRBD1. With V trimmed by 3 bases and J by 10 bases, 2 bases remained unmatched. This CDR3 is built from 14 residues. Looked up from germline, CDR1 is SGDLS and CDR2 is YYNGEE. Written as DNA, the CDR3 is TGTGCCAGCAGCGCCGGGACAGGGGGCTCACCCCTCCACTTT. The encoded protein is CASSAGTGGSPLHF.

In this sample, this clonotype turned up many times. This chain uses TRBV12-3 or TRBV12-4 with TRBJ2-7, with 10 positions matching TRBD2. Germline trimming cut 5 bases from V and 1 base from J; bases unmatched to any gene: 5. The CDR3 totals 15 residues. The CDR3 DNA sequence: TGTGCCAGCAGTACGGGACTAGCGTCGTCCTACGAGCAGTACTTC. Translating gives CASSTGLASSYEQYF.

Here the CDR3 DNA reads TGCAGTGCTAGTACTAGCGGGAGTTATACGCAGTATTTT. This codes for CSASTSGSYTQYF. The chain carries TRBV20-1 and TRBJ2-3, with TRBD2 matching 11 bases. Germline lookup yields CDR1 DFQATT and CDR2 SNEGSKA (reference sequence). CDR3 length: 13 residues. The V gene end was trimmed by 3 bases and the J gene end by 7 bases; junction bases not matched to a gene: 3.

The CDR3 region has the DNA TGTGCCAGCCGGGGGGCTTCGTGGACCTACGAGCAGTACTTC. This sequence encodes CASRGASWTYEQYF. V and J are TRBV6-2 or TRBV6-3 and TRBJ2-7; perhaps TRBD2 as D (7 bases). Germline V gives CDR1 MNHEY, CDR2 SVGEGT. V gave up 8 bases and J gave up 2 bases, with 16 bases separating them. CDR3 length: 14 amino acids.

This clonotype occurred a few times. The rearrangement joins TRBV20-1 to TRBJ1-5; D is possibly TRBD1 (5 bases). Trimming pared 0 bases from V and 4 bases from J, leaving 7 bases between. From germline, CDR1 is DFQATT and CDR2 SNEGSKA (reference sequence). The CDR3 is made up of 13 amino acids. The CDR3 loop reads CSARDAGNQPQHF. The CDR3 nucleotides are TGCAGTGCTAGAGATGCAGGGAATCAGCCCCAGCATTTT.

V usage is TRBV7-9 and J usage is TRBJ2-5; D unresolved. The germline CDR1 and CDR2 sequences are SEHNR and FQNEAQ (reference sequence). The CDR3 contains 14 residues. Between the trimmed V and J ends, which lost 7 bases and 5 bases, there was a span of 17 bases. This CDR3 is CASTDGGRSETQYF. In DNA form, the CDR3 reads TGTGCCAGCACCGACGGTGGGCGGTCGGAGACCCAGTACTTC.

This clonotype showed up just a few times. The V gene is TRBV12-3 or TRBV12-4, the J gene TRBJ1-2; 7 nucleotides line up with TRBD1. The CDR3 has 13 residues. The V gene end was trimmed by 7 bases and the J gene end by 7 bases; junction bases not matched to a gene: 9. Written as DNA, the CDR3 is TGTGCCAGCAACCCCGACAGGGTAGGTGGCTACACCTTC. It is translated as CASNPDRVGGYTF.

The genes are TRBV28 and TRBJ2-1, with 8 bases identical to TRBD2. CDR3 length: 17 residues. CDR1 and CDR2 from the germline V gene are MDHEN and SYDVKM. The V segment lost 7 bases and the J segment 4 bases; nucleotides outside the gene matches: 15. In nucleotides, the CDR3 is TGTGCCAGCATGGAGGGGATCTTGGCGGGAGGATACAATGAGCAGTTCTTC. Protein sequence: CASMEGILAGGYNEQFF.

This clonotype was picked up a small number of times. The chain employs TRBV28 and TRBJ2-1, with D possibly TRBD2 on 6 matching bases. Trimming left V 4 bases short and J 2 bases short, with 15 bases between. CDR1 is MDHEN and CDR2 is SYDVKM in the germline V gene. This CDR3 is built from 16 residues. The CDR3 sequence is CASSWNLGSAYNEQFF. The CDR3 nucleotides read TGTGCCAGCAGTTGGAATCTCGGGAGCGCCTACAATGAGCAGTTCTTC.

The rearrangement joins TRBV20-1 to TRBJ2-1; D is possibly TRBD1 (5 bases). Trimming pared 3 bases from V and 6 bases from J, leaving 12 bases between. This CDR3 spans 13 amino acids. Per germline, CDR1 DFQATT and CDR2 SNEGSKA (reference sequence). CDR3 region: CSASRGSLNEQFF. In nucleotides, the CDR3 is TGCAGTGCTAGTAGGGGATCCCTCAATGAGCAGTTCTTC.

The rearrangement joins TRBV7-9 to TRBJ1-5; 7 nucleotides agree with TRBD1. V trimming: 6 bases; J trimming: 10 bases; junction bases outside the gene matches: 6. This CDR3 contains 12 residues. CDR1 is SEHNR and CDR2 is FQNEAQ in the germline V gene (reference sequence). CDR3 sequence: CASRDRDSPQHF. In nucleotides, the CDR3 is TGTGCCAGCAGGGATAGGGACAGCCCCCAGCATTTT.

The genes are TRBV6-1 and TRBJ2-2; D not certain. The CDR3 extends over 15 amino acids. Looked up from germline, CDR1 is MNHNS and CDR2 is SASEGT. Between the trimmed V and J ends, which lost 5 bases and 4 bases, there was a span of 14 bases. This CDR3 reads CASSPLGRTTGELFF. The CDR3 nucleotides read TGTGCCAGCAGTCCCCTTGGCAGGACCACCGGGGAGCTGTTTTTT.

This rearrangement joins TRBV12-3 or TRBV12-4 to TRBJ2-5; D might be TRBD1 or TRBD2, each matching 6 bases. This CDR3 has 15 residues. Trimming took off 5 bases at V and 5 bases at J, with 18 bases between the two ends. The CDR3: CASSQGWGAAETQYF. CDR3 coding DNA: TGTGCCAGCAGTCAGGGGTGGGGGGCGGCGGAGACCCAGTACTTC.